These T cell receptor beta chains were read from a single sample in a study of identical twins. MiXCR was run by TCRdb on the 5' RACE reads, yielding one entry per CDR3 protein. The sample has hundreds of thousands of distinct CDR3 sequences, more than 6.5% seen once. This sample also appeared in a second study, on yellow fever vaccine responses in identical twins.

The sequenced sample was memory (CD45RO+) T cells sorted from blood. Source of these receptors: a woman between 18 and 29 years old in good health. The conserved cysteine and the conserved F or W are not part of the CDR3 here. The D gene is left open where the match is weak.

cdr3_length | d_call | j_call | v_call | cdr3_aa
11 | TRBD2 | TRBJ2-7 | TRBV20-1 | SASTSGPYEQY
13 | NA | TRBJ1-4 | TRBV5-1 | ASSPDGSPSEKLF
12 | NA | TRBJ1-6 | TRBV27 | ASSLLGWNSPLH
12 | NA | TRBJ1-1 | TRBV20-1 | SARAPGTKTEAF
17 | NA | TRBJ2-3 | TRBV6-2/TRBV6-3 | ASSPLRLEGRISTDTQY
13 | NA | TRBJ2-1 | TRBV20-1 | SASRGALSYNEQF
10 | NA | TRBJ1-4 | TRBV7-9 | ASSLEFEKLF
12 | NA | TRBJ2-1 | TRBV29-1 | SVAYISSYNEQF
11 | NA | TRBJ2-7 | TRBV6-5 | ASSYVLGYEQY
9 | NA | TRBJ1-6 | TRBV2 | ASSVDSPLH
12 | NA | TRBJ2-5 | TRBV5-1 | ASSQGTFQETQY
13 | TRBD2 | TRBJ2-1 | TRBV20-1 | SARASGRDYNEQF
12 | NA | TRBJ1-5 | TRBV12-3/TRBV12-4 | ASSLGGANQPQH
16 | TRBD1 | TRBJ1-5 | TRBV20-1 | SASTTGTGGGGNQPQH
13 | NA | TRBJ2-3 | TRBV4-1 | ASSPLGSITDTQY
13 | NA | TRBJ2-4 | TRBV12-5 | ASGDGHLAKNIQY
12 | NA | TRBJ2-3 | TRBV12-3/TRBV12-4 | ASSFIGESDTQY
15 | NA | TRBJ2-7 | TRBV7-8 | ASSLATALFDPYEQY
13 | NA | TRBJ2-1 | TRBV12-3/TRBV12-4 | ASSLKSSSYNEQF
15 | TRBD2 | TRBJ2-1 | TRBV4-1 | ASSQVRASGRGDEQF
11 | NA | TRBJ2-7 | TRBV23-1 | ASSHSRAYEQY
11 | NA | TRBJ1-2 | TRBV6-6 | ASRTATVYGYT
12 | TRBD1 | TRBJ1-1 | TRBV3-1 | ASSKQGVGTEAF
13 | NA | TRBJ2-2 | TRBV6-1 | ASSPTGRGTGELF
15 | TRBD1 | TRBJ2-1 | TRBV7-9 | ASSLGGGQGANNEQF
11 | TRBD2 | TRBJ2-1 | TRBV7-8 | ATRAGGPNEQF
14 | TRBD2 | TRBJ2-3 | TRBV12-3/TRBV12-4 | ASNPTSGGGTDTQY
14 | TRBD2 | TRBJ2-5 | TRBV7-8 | ASSSLSRGSQETQY
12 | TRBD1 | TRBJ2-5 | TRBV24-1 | ATSDRQGGETQY
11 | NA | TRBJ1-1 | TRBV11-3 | ASSTGMNTEAF
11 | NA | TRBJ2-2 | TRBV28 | ASSSGGARELF
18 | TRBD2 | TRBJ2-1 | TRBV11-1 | ASSRTGFGTSGGRYNEQF
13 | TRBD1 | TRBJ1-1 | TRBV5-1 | ASRALGQGNTEAF
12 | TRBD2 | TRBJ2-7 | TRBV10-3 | AISGLAGVHEQY
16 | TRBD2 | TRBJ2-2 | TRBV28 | ASSWPSGRAVSTGELF
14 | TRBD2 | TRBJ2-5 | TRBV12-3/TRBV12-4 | ASTLGLAGAQETQY
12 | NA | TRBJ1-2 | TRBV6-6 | ASSRDIRFYGYT
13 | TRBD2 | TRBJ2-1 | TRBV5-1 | ASRLNSGGGNEQF
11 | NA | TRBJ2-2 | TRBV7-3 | ASSFGGAGELF
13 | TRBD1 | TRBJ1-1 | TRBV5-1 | ASSAGQGVDTEAF
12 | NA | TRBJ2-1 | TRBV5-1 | ASNPLTAYNEQF
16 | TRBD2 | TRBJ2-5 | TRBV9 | ASSEYEPGLADQETQY
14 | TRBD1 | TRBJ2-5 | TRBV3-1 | ASSQPGTGYQETQY
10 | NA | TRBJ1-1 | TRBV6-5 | ASSGASAEAF
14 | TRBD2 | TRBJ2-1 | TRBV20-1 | SARDRMGGSWNEQF
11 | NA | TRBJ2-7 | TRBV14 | ASSQEGRGPQY
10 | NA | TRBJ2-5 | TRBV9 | ASSVATETQY
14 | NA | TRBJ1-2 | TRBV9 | ASSVGLLRTNYGYT
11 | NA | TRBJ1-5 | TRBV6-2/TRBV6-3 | ASLRPGDQPQH
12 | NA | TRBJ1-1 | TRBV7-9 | ASSVSRLNTEAF
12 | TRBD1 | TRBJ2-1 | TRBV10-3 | ATADRGEVDEQF
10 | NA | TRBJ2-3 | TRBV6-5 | ASNEGGDTQY
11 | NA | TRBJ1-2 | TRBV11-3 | ASSPGINYGYT
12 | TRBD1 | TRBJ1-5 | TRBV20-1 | SAKTGGGNQPQH
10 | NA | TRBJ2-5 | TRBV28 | ASRGYRETEY
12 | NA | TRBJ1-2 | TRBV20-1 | SARDQKGWYGYT
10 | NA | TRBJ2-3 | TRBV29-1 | SSELGTDTQY
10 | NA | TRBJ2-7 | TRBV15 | ATSTSHAEQY
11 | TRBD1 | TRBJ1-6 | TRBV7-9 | ASNDRERSPLH